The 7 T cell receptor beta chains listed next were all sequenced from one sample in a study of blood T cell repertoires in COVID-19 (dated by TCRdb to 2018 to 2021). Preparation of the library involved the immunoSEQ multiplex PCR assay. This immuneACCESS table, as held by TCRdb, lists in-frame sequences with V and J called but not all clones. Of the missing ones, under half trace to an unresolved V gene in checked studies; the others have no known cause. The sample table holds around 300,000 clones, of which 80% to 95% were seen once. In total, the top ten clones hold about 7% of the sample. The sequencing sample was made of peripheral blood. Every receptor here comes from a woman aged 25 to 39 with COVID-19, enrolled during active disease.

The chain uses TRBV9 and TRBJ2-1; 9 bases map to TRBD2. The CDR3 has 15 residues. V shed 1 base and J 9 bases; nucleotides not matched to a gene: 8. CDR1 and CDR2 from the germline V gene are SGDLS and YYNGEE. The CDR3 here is CASSVYSGREGEQFF. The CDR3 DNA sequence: TGTGCCAGCAGCGTATATAGCGGGAGAGAGGGTGAGCAGTTCTTC.

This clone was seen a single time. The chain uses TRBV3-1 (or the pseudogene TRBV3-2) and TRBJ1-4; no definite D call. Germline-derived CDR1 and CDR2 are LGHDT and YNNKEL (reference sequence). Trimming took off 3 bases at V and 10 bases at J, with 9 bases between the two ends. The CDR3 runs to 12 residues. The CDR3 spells CASSQRSGKLFF. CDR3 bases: TGTGCCAGCAGCCAGAGGTCCGGAAAACTGTTTTTT.

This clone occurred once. The CDR3 is CASSVGGRTPGELFF. In DNA, the CDR3 is TGTGCCAGCAGCGTAGGAGGGAGGACCCCCGGGGAGCTGTTTTTT. The rearrangement links TRBV9 to TRBJ2-2; the D gene is possibly TRBD2 (6 bases). V was shortened by 0 bases and J by 6 bases, with 12 bases between the two germline ends. From germline, CDR1 is SGDLS and CDR2 YYNGEE. CDR3 length equals 15 residues.

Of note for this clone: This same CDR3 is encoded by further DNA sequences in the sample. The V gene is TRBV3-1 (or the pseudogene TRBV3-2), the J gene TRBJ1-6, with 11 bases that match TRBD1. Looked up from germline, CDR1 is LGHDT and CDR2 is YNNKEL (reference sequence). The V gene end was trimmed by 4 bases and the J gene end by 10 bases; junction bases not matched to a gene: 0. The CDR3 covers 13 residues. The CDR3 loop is CASSRDRGSPLHF. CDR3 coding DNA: TGTGCCAGCAGCCGGGACAGGGGGTCACCCCTCCACTTT.

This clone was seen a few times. In DNA form, the CDR3 reads TGTGCCAGTAGTACTCCGGGACAGGTGATCTACGAGCAGTACTTC. Its protein product is CASSTPGQVIYEQYF. V gene TRBV19 combines with J gene TRBJ2-7; TRBD1 matches 8 bases. Germline loops: CDR1 LNHDA, CDR2 SQIVND (reference sequence). J was trimmed by 3 bases and V by 4 bases; bases with no gene match: 8. CDR3 length: 15 residues.

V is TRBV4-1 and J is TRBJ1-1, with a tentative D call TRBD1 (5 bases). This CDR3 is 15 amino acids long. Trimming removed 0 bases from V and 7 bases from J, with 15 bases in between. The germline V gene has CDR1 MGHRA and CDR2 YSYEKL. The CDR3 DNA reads TGCGCCAGCAGCCAAGAAACGACAGCTAACTATGAAGCTTTCTTT. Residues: CASSQETTANYEAFF.

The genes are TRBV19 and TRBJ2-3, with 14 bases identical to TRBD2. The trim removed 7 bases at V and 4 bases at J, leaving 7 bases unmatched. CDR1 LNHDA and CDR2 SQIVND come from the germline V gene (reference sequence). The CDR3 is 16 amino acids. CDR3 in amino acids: CASTLGTSGSADTQYF. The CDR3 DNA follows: TGTGCCAGTACCCTAGGGACTAGCGGGAGTGCAGATACGCAGTATTTT.